This record covers a single T cell receptor beta chain. The antigen remains unidentified. The sample is drawn from a study of T-cell memory formation after mild COVID-19. Overall study findings and caveats: CD4+ contracting clones were mainly CM and EM; CD8+ ones, EMRA. While clones contracting from day 15 to 85 were balanced between CD4 and CD8, later expanders leaned CD4+.

One entry per CDR3 protein, called by TCRdb with MiXCR from the 5' RACE reads. This table has hundreds of thousands of distinct CDR3 sequences, 15% to 20% appearing once. The CDR3 loop spans 15 amino acids. Trimming took off 10 bases at V and 0 bases at J, with 13 bases between the two ends. In germline, CDR1 is MNHEY, CDR2 SVGAGI. The chain is built from TRBV6-5 and TRBJ2-6; D is unresolved. This receptor was taken from a man younger than 35 who had mild COVID-19 (a few samples of this study predate the infection). Cell type and time point are not known. The material sequenced was PBMCs or a T cell subset sorted from them (not recorded which). CDR3 protein: CATCRHFSGANVLTF. CDR3 DNA sequence: TGTGCCACTTGCAGACACTTCTCTGGGGCCAACGTCCTGACTTTC.